Presented here are 14 T cell receptor beta chains from one specimen sequenced in a study of shared clonotypes between healthy human individuals. Measured with immunoSEQ multiplex PCR; TCRdb has only the in-frame clones, and not every one. The sample lists 600,000 or so clones, approximately 96% occurring once. CD8 cells classed as naive were CD45RO-negative and positively selected for CCR7, excluding terminally differentiated effector memory CD45RA+ cells. What was sequenced was naive CD8+ T cells sorted from blood. These receptors were taken from a young woman in good health.

The chain uses TRBV5-1 and TRBJ2-7; 11 positions match TRBD2. The junction had 6 bases not matched to a gene; V was cut back by 4 bases and J by 6 bases. The CDR3 consists of 14 residues. The V gene's germline CDR1 is SGHRS and CDR2 YFSETQ. The CDR3 DNA is TGCGCCAGCAGCATATTAGCGGGAGGGTCCGAGCAGTACTTC. Translation: CASSILAGGSEQYF.

The chain recombines TRBV4-1 with TRBJ2-3; D gene ambiguous. With 4 bases removed from V and 2 bases from J, the gap between germline ends came to 7 bases. The CDR3 totals 13 residues. CDR1 is MGHRA and CDR2 is YSYEKL in the germline V gene. CDR3 nucleotide sequence: TGCGCCAGCAGCCCGTACAACACAGATACGCAGTATTTT. Translated, it gives CASSPYNTDTQYF.

The chain combines TRBV28 with TRBJ1-5; tentative D call: TRBD1 (6 bases). CDR1 is MDHEN and CDR2 is SYDVKM in the germline V gene. This CDR3 is built from 13 residues. The V gene lost 3 bases and the J gene lost 6 bases, with 9 bases spanning the gap. CDR3 protein: CASSFTGRQPQHF. Written as DNA, the CDR3 is TGTGCCAGCAGTTTTACAGGGCGTCAGCCCCAGCATTTT. Based on the CDR3 plus reference TRBV28 and TRBJ1-5, the full variable domain is DVKVTQSSRYLVKRTGEKVFLECVQDMDHENMFWYRQDPGLGLRLIYFSYDVKMKEKGDIPEGYSVSREKKERFSLILESASTNQTSMYLCASSFTGRQPQHFGDGTRLSIL.

The chain uses TRBV28 and TRBJ2-3; no clear D gene. The CDR3 is 14 amino acids. V lost 3 bases and J 3 bases, leaving 10 bases between the germline ends. The V gene's germline CDR1 is MDHEN and CDR2 SYDVKM. The CDR3 sequence: CASSFHSVTDTQYF. CDR3 nucleotides: TGTGCCAGCAGTTTTCATAGTGTGACAGATACGCAGTATTTT.

The V and J genes are TRBV6-1 and TRBJ1-1; 11 bases match TRBD1. There are 15 residues in the CDR3. The V gene end was trimmed by 8 bases and the J gene end by 4 bases; junction bases not matched to a gene: 9. The germline gives CDR1 MNHNS, CDR2 SASEGT. CDR3 protein: CASGQGAYPRTEAFF. The DNA of the CDR3 is TGTGCCAGCGGACAGGGGGCATATCCCCGCACTGAAGCTTTCTTT.

The V and J genes are TRBV4-1 and TRBJ2-2, with 8 bases identical to TRBD1. The CDR3 covers 16 residues. V was clipped by 3 bases and J by 0 bases; unmatched bases: 3. The germline V gene encodes CDR1 MGHRA and CDR2 YSYEKL. The CDR3 region is CASSQGTGPNTGELFF. The CDR3 coding sequence is TGCGCCAGCAGCCAGGGGACAGGTCCGAACACCGGGGAGCTGTTTTTT.

The chain has TRBV28 and TRBJ2-1; 11 nucleotides line up with TRBD2. In germline, CDR1 is MDHEN, CDR2 SYDVKM. V was pared by 6 bases and J by 10 bases, with 14 bases of the junction left unmatched. The CDR3 has 16 residues. CDR3 DNA: TGTGCCAGCAGCCCCCTCACGGGACTAGCGGCCCGCGAGCAGTTCTTC. This sequence encodes CASSPLTGLAAREQFF.

The genes are TRBV29-1 and TRBJ2-5, with TRBD2 matching 9 bases. The J call could be wrong; TRBJ2-7 is a better fit for the DNA end. CDR3 length: 16 amino acids. Germline lookup yields CDR1 SQVTM and CDR2 ANQGSEA. CDR3 in DNA: TGCAGCGTTGGGGGCACCGTAGCGGGAGAGGGGGACGAGCAGTACTTC. This sequence encodes CSVGGTVAGEGDEQYF.

This clone was seen just once. The V call is TRBV5-4, the J call TRBJ2-7, with TRBD1 matching over 9 bases. CDR3 size: 15 residues. J lost 2 bases, V lost 3 bases, and 6 bases had no gene match. Germline CDR1 reads SGHNT; CDR2 reads YYREEE (reference sequence). The CDR3 region is CASSSDRGFTYEQYF. In DNA form, the CDR3 reads TGTGCCAGCAGCTCGGACAGGGGCTTTACCTACGAGCAGTACTTC.

This chain joins TRBV29-1 and TRBJ2-7, with D unclear. Germline V lookup: CDR1 SQVTM, CDR2 ANQGSEA. V lost 1 base and J 6 bases, leaving 19 bases between the germline ends. This CDR3 region has 15 residues. The CDR3 nucleotides are TGCAGCGTTGAAGGCGTTGGCTCGGCTTCAGCCGAGCAGTACTTC. It yields the protein CSVEGVGSASAEQYF.

The genes are TRBV5-6 and TRBJ2-1; D unclear. The CDR3 loop spans 14 amino acids. V was shortened by 0 bases and J by 4 bases, with 8 bases between the two germline ends. CDR1 and CDR2 from the germline V gene are SGHDT and YYEEEE. Here the CDR3 DNA reads TGTGCCAGCAGCTTGGACGGAGTTTACAATGAGCAGTTCTTC. This encodes CASSLDGVYNEQFF.

The chain has TRBV9 and TRBJ1-2; D gene unclear. Germline V gives CDR1 SGDLS, CDR2 YYNGEE. The CDR3 runs to 15 residues. The V and J ends lost 7 bases and 4 bases respectively, with 20 bases between them. CDR3 DNA sequence: TGTGCCAGCGACCTAGACTCAAGAAAGACCTATGGCTACACCTTC. This codes for CASDLDSRKTYGYTF.

As regards this clone: The same CDR3 can be traced to other DNA sequences in this sample. The rearrangement uses TRBV27 and TRBJ2-7, with 11 nucleotides matching TRBD2. The ends lost 5 bases at V and 4 bases at J; junction bases unmatched: 7. Germline V gives CDR1 MNHEY, CDR2 SMNVEV (reference sequence). This CDR3 has 15 amino acids. The CDR3 protein is CASSTGTSGSYEQYF. The CDR3 region has the DNA TGTGCCAGCAGTACGGGGACTAGCGGTTCGTACGAGCAGTACTTC.

The rearrangement uses TRBV5-1 and TRBJ2-7; D possibly corresponds to TRBD1 (6 bases). Germline CDR1 and CDR2: SGHRS and YFSETQ. V was trimmed by 6 bases and J by 4 bases, leaving 11 bases between them. This CDR3 region has 12 residues. CDR3 sequence reads: CASKGDKYEQYF. Written as DNA, the CDR3 is TGCGCCAGCAAAGGGGACAAATACGAGCAGTACTTC.